Listed here are 17 T cell receptor beta chains from one sample, sequenced in a study of Graves' ophthalmopathy and Graves' hyperthyroidism. RNA served as the template for amplifying TCR beta CDR3 regions. First-round RT-PCR with HTBI primers preceded a second-round multiplex PCR. TCRdb fed the multiplex PCR reads into MiXCR, producing one record per CDR3 protein. The sample includes about 620,000 distinct CDR3 sequences, around a fifth of them seen just once. The sample consisted of peripheral blood. Receptors were obtained from a woman aged 18 to 35 with stable Graves' hyperthyroidism. Some clones in this sample may be carry-over from other donors' samples.

This clonotype was seen at least ten times. The junction shows a germline mismatch at one end, possibly a read error. V usage is TRBV12-5 and J usage is TRBJ2-4; 9 bases match TRBD2. Germline values: CDR1 LGHNT, CDR2 FRNRAP. This CDR3 has 20 amino acids. The CDR3 sequence is CASGLVQGSGGIEAKNIKYF. The CDR3 DNA reads as TGTGCTAGTGGTTTGGTACAAGGTAGCGGGGGCATAGAAGCCAAAAACATTAAGTACTTC.

This clonotype was counted only a few times. Possible read error: a much larger clone is one base away. The missing conserved phenylalanine or tryptophan at the end of this CDR3 makes a read error likely. This sequence joins TRBV19 and TRBJ2-7, with 9 positions matching TRBD1. This CDR3 contains 16 residues. After removal of 5 bases from V and 3 bases from J, the junction contained 11 bases not matched to a gene. Germline CDR1 reads LNHDA; CDR2 reads SQIVND (reference sequence). This CDR3 reads CASSPTGQGRFYEQYS. In DNA form, the CDR3 reads TGTGCCAGTAGTCCAACCGGACAGGGGCGATTCTACGAGCAGTACTCC.

This clonotype was counted only a few times. The V and J genes are TRBV10-3 and TRBJ2-5, with TRBD1 as a possible D gene (6 bases). V lost 5 bases and J lost 7, with 23 bases in between. This CDR3 has 16 residues. The germline V gene has CDR1 ENHRY and CDR2 SYGVKD. The CDR3 loop is CAISPTGGHRVGTQYF. CDR3 DNA sequence: TGTGCCATCAGTCCGACTGGGGGCCATCGGGTGGGGACCCAGTACTTC.

The chain employs TRBV11-2 and TRBJ1-1; D is undetermined. This CDR3 has 13 residues. Germline loops: CDR1 SGHAT, CDR2 FQNNGV. Trimming stripped 2 bases from V and 8 bases from J, with 12 bases between. CDR3 DNA sequence: TGTGCCAGCAGCTTAATTGTCCCCGGGGAAGCTTTCTTT. Translated, it gives CASSLIVPGEAFF.

This clonotype was counted many times. CDR3 loop: CASSYPDRGIYGYTF. Here the CDR3 DNA reads TGTGCCAGCAGTTACCCGGACAGGGGGATCTATGGCTACACCTTC. The V gene is TRBV6-2 or TRBV6-3, the J gene TRBJ1-2; TRBD1 matches 10 bases. Germline CDR1 MNHEY, CDR2 SVGEGT. The CDR3 spans 15 residues. After removal of 2 bases from V and 4 bases from J, the junction contained 4 bases not matched to a gene.

This clonotype was counted many times. The genes are TRBV6-1 and TRBJ1-1; a weak D match, TRBD1 (6 bases). Deletions cut 7 bases from V and 6 bases from J, with 21 bases between. The CDR3 covers 15 residues. CDR1 and CDR2 (germline): MNHNS, SASEGT. CDR3 nucleotide sequence: TGTGCCAGCACCTCACTTGGGACATCCAGCGCTGAAGCTTTCTTT. It translates to CASTSLGTSSAEAFF.

This clonotype was recorded at least ten times. The rearrangement uses TRBV7-3 and TRBJ2-7, with D unclear. This CDR3 has 13 residues. Trimming cost V 5 bases and J 3 bases, with 11 bases left between them. Germline V gives CDR1 SGHTA, CDR2 FQGTGA. The CDR3 nucleotides are TGTGCCAGCAGCCCCCCGGCCAGCTACGAGCAGTACTTC. The encoded protein is CASSPPASYEQYF. The whole variable domain, remainder taken from reference TRBV7-3 and TRBJ2-7, is GAGVSQTPSNKVTEKGKYVELRCDPISGHTALYWYRQSLGQGPEFLIYFQGTGAADDSGLPNDRFFAVRPEGSVSTLKIQRTERGDSAVYLCASSPPASYEQYFGPGTRLTVT.

This clonotype was seen repeatedly, ten times or more. The V call is TRBV27, the J call TRBJ1-1, with D possibly being TRBD1 (6 bases). In germline, CDR1 is MNHEY, CDR2 SMNVEV (reference sequence). The CDR3 contains 16 residues. The germline V and J ends were trimmed by 0 bases and 0 bases, with 11 bases remaining between them. The CDR3 bases are TGTGCCAGCAGTTTATCTTCAGGGGCAGTGAACACTGAAGCTTTCTTT. Its translation is CASSLSSGAVNTEAFF.

V gene TRBV4-2 combines with J gene TRBJ1-2; D gene unclear. Between the trimmed V and J ends, which lost 0 bases and 8 bases, there was a span of 10 bases. In germline, CDR1 is LGHNA, CDR2 YNFKEQ. CDR3 size: 13 residues. The CDR3 protein is CASSQDFPRGYTF. CDR3 nucleotides: TGTGCCAGCAGCCAAGATTTCCCCCGGGGCTACACCTTC.

The table lists this clonotype with many counts. V gene TRBV6-1 combines with J gene TRBJ2-2, with D perhaps TRBD1 (6 bases). V was cut by 2 bases and J by 5 bases, with 12 bases left in between. The CDR3 runs to 15 residues. CDR1 is MNHNS and CDR2 is SASEGT in the germline V gene. The CDR3 here is CASSENPGETGELFF. CDR3 bases: TGTGCCAGCAGTGAAAATCCAGGGGAGACCGGGGAGCTGTTTTTT.

The genes are TRBV6-1 and TRBJ2-7; 7 bases are shared with TRBD1. This CDR3 has 14 amino acids. The germline CDR1 and CDR2 sequences are MNHNS and SASEGT. The J segment lost 1 base and the V segment lost 7 bases, leaving 7 bases of the junction unmatched. The CDR3 nucleotides read TGTGCCAGCACCAGTGGGGACAGATCCTACGAGCAGTACTTC. It specifies CASTSGDRSYEQYF.

This clonotype was observed at least ten times. The chain links TRBV11-2 to TRBJ2-2; TRBD2 aligns across 10 bases. V shed 2 bases, J shed 4 bases, and the junction held 4 bases outside the gene matches. Germline CDR1 SGHAT, CDR2 FQNNGV. The CDR3 sequence is 16 residues long. The CDR3 region has the DNA TGTGCCAGCAGCTTACAAGCGGGGGGGACCACCGGGGAGCTGTTTTTT. It is translated as CASSLQAGGTTGELFF.

V gene TRBV5-1 combines with J gene TRBJ2-5; 11 bases map to TRBD2. Germline V lookup: CDR1 SGHRS, CDR2 YFSETQ. CDR3 length: 15 amino acids. V was pared by 1 base and J by 4 bases, with 3 bases of the junction left unmatched. As DNA, the CDR3 is TGCGCCAGCAGCTTGTCTAGCGGGGGGCGAGAGACCCAGTACTTC. Amino acid sequence: CASSLSSGGRETQYF. The full variable domain, rest sourced from reference TRBV5-1 and TRBJ2-5, is KAGVTQTPRYLIKTRGQQVTLSCSPISGHRSVSWYQQTPGQGLQFLFEYFSETQRNKGNFPGRFSGRQFSNSRSEMNVSTLELGDSALYLCASSLSSGGRETQYFGPGTRLLVL.

A remark on this clonotype: Germline is not matched at one junction end, which may reflect a read error. CDR3 bases: TGCGCCAGCGGCTTAGGTCAGGTATTAACCAAAAACATTCAGTACTTC. Its translation: CASGLGQVLTKNIQYF. The chain is built from TRBV5-1 and TRBJ2-4; D call uncertain. In germline, CDR1 is SGHRS, CDR2 YFSETQ. CDR3 length equals 16 residues.

This clonotype was counted only a few times. Germline is not matched at one junction end, which may reflect a read error. The chain has TRBV6-5 and TRBJ2-7, with 8 bases aligning to TRBD2. This CDR3 contains 15 residues. Germline lookup yields CDR1 MNHEY and CDR2 SVGAGI. As DNA, the CDR3 is TGTGCCAGCAGTTACGAGCGGGGGAGTTCCTACGAGCATTACTTC. Encoded protein: CASSYERGSSYEHYF.

The sample holds a few counts of this clonotype. J is TRBJ2-7 and V is TRBV11-1, with 7 nucleotides matching TRBD1. The CDR3 length is 17 residues. Germline trimming cut 1 base from V and 4 bases from J; bases unmatched to any gene: 13. Per the germline V gene, CDR1 is SGHAT and CDR2 is FQDESV (reference sequence). The CDR3 coding sequence is TGTGCCAGCAGCTTAGTACTTGGACAGGTAAAAGCGTACGAGCAGTACTTC. This gives the protein CASSLVLGQVKAYEQYF.

This clonotype appeared a few times. The gene calls are TRBV6-5 and TRBJ1-1; tentatively, D is TRBD1 (5 bases). Per the germline V gene, CDR1 is MNHEY and CDR2 is SVGAGI. Trimming stripped 2 bases from V and 5 bases from J, with 12 bases between. The CDR3 is made up of 14 amino acids. CDR3 nucleotide sequence: TGTGCCAGCAGTTACGACAGACTCGGGACTGAAGCTTTCTTT. Translated: CASSYDRLGTEAFF.